A single sample is the source of the 2 T cell receptor beta chains below, sequenced in a study of shared clonotypes between healthy human individuals. The naive CD8 population came from CD45RO-negative cells selected for CCR7, without terminally differentiated effector memory CD45RA+ cells. TCRdb's copy holds only in-frame clones and misses some; the assay was immunoSEQ multiplex PCR. The table lists more than 2 million clones, 93% of them singletons. The sequenced sample was naive CD8+ T cells from PBMCs. The receptors derive from a man aged 18 to 29 in good health. Some clones in this sample may be carry-over from other donors' samples.

This chain uses TRBV28 with TRBJ2-7; D tentatively reads TRBD1 or TRBD2 (5 bases each). Germline CDR1 is MDHEN and CDR2 is SYDVKM. Trimming pared 3 bases from V and 3 bases from J, leaving 12 bases between. The CDR3 totals 14 residues. The CDR3: CASSFRDGFYEQYF. Written as DNA, the CDR3 is TGTGCCAGCAGTTTCCGGGACGGATTCTACGAGCAGTACTTC.

The rearrangement links TRBV19 to TRBJ2-2; D might be TRBD2 (6 bases). Trimming stripped 8 bases from V and 1 base from J, with 8 bases between. The CDR3 is made up of 13 amino acids. CDR1 and CDR2 from the germline V gene are LNHDA and SQIVND (reference sequence). In DNA form, the CDR3 reads TGTGCCAGTCTTAGCGGGAACACCGGGGAGCTGTTTTTT. Protein: CASLSGNTGELFF.